Sequencing of this TCR beta chain was carried out in a study of shared T cell receptors in the human thymus (dated by TCRdb to the early 2020s). Broadly, across the study: The study examined how self-reactive, shared T-cell receptor alpha chains are generated in the human thymus.

Library prep was done by the immunoSEQ multiplex PCR assay. TCRdb took this table from immuneACCESS and kept in-frame rearrangements with V and J called. Such tables lack part of the clones; where checked against another copy, unresolved V genes explain under half of the gap, and the rest is unexplained. Recorded for this sample are some 660,000 clones; around 87% of them occurred a single time. The top ten clones comprise under 0.01% of the sample. About this clone: No antigen is known for it. Base quality data are lacking; no much larger clone is found one base away.

V was cut back by 1 base and J by 3 bases, leaving a gap of 7 bases between them. The germline V gene supplies CDR1 SGHRS and CDR2 YFSETQ. The CDR3 runs 13 amino acids, cysteine and phenylalanine included. Of all the DNA, just the CDR3 is kept, 39 bases in frame from base 1. These data are also associated with another study on human thymus T cells. The second study's paper adds: Donors were immunologically healthy infants undergoing open corrective cardiac surgery for congenital heart defects in Finland. Thymus tissue was obtained as surgical resects removed during corrective cardiac surgery. Both the thymic and the peripheral blood repertoires appeared to show biased V and J gene segment usage. Highly overlapping thymic TCR repertoires among unrelated individuals were reported in the related research. TCR alpha and beta repertoires from roughly 8 infant thymus samples and a few related peripheral blood samples were characterized in the study. Donor ages ranging from about 6 to 250 days were recorded, and a handful of male and two female infants were included in the cohort. Thymocytes were mechanically released from the tissue and were stored as pellets of roughly 9-33 million cells at -70 degrees C. A QIAsymphony instrument was used to extract genomic DNA from the frozen cell pellets. Using the immunoSEQ multiplex PCR assay, the TCRB and TCRAD loci were amplified from a standardized quantity of quality-controlled genomic DNA. Amplicons spanned the V(D)J region at a length sufficient to cover the CDR3 and identify V and J genes. Amplicon sequencing was performed on an Illumina platform through the commercial immunoSEQ service. Primer bias and sequencing errors were corrected as previously described, and TCRAD and TCRB definitions were based on the IMGT database. The repertoires were analysed using immunoSEQ Analyzer 3.0 and VDJTools for basic statistics, V/J segment usage, diversity estimates, rarefaction and pairwise overlap. Diversity was estimated with Chao1, ChaoE, Efron-Thisted, Shannon and inverse Simpson indices, and also on datasets down-sampled to the smallest sample. Repertoire overlap was determined by strict matching of CDR3 nucleotide sequence, V gene and J gene, and Jaccard-based multidimensional scaling clustering was applied. On average, thymus samples yielded 800,000 or so unique TCRB clonotypes, whereas blood samples yielded 75,000 to 95,000.

Recombination linked TRBV5-1 to TRBJ2-5; TRBD1 is a possible D gene, resting on 6 matching bases. Sequencing used thymocytes. The source of this sequence is a boy under three years old with a congenital heart defect. Donor details come from another sample of the same person, matched by shared clones. The CDR3 region: CASSLYREETQYF. The DNA sequence follows: TGCGCCAGCAGCTTGTACAGGGAAGAGACCCAGTACTTC.